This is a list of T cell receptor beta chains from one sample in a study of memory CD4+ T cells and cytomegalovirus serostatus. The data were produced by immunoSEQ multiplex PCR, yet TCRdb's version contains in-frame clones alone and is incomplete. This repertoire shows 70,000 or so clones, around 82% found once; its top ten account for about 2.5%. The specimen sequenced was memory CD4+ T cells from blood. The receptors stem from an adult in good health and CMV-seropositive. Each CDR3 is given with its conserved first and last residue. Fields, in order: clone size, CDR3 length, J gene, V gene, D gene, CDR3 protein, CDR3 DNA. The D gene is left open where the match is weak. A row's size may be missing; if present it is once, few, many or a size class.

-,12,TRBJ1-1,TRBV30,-,CAWSGMNTEAFF,TGTGCCTGGAGCGGGATGAACACTGAAGCTTTCTTT
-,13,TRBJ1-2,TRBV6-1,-,CASSAAGSDGYTF,TGTGCCAGCAGTGCCGCAGGGTCAGATGGCTACACCTTC
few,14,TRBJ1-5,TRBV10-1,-,CASSRTGSNQPQHF,TGCGCCAGCAGCCGGACGGGGAGCAATCAGCCCCAGCATTTT
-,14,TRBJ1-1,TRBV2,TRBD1,CASSADRGYTEAFF,TGTGCCAGCAGCGCGGACAGGGGGTACACTGAAGCTTTCTTT
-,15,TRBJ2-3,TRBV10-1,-,CASSGAYSPTDTQYF,TGCGCCAGCAGTGGGGCCTATTCACCGACAGATACGCAGTATTTT
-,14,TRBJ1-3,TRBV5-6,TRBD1,CASRNRGAGDTIYF,TGTGCCAGCAGGAACAGGGGGGCCGGAGACACCATATATTTT
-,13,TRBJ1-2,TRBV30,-,CAWSVDENYGYTF,TGTGCCTGGAGTGTAGATGAGAACTATGGCTACACCTTC
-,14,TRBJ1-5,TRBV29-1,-,CSVGPGQGDQPQHF,TGCAGCGTTGGTCCCGGCCAGGGTGATCAGCCCCAGCATTTT
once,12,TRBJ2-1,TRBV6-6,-,CATGQVRDEQFF,TGTGCCACTGGCCAGGTACGCGATGAGCAGTTCTTC
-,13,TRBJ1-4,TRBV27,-,CASSPSRGEKLFF,TGTGCCAGCAGTCCTTCACGGGGGGAAAAACTGTTTTTT
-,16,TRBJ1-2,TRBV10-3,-,CAISDGRTYDSYGYTF,TGTGCCATCAGTGATGGGCGAACCTACGACTCCTATGGCTACACCTTC
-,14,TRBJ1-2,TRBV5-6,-,CASRQQQGYDGYTF,TGTGCCAGCAGACAACAACAGGGTTATGATGGCTACACCTTC
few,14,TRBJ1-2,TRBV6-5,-,CASGKRGSHYGYTF,TGTGCCAGCGGTAAAAGAGGATCCCACTATGGCTACACCTTC
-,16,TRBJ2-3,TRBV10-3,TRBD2,CAISESGGSGPDTQYF,TGTGCCATCAGTGAGTCGGGCGGGAGCGGGCCAGATACGCAGTATTTT
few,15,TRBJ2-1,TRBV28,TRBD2,CASRSSGGYHNEQFF,TGTGCCAGCAGATCTAGCGGGGGTTACCACAATGAGCAGTTCTTC
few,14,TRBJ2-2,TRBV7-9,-,CASSFDIYTGELFF,TGTGCCAGCAGCTTTGACATATACACCGGGGAGCTGTTTTTT
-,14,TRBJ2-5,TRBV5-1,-,CASSFRGGEETQYF,TGCGCCAGCAGCTTCAGGGGGGGCGAAGAGACCCAGTACTTC
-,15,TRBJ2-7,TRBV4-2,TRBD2,CASKFSYSGGFEQYF,TGTGCCAGCAAGTTTAGTTATAGCGGGGGATTCGAGCAGTACTTC
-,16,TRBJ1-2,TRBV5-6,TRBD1,CASSPSGTGGLYGYTF,TGTGCCAGCAGCCCGTCCGGGACAGGGGGCCTCTATGGCTACACCTTC
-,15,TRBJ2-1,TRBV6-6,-,CASSYGQLPYNEQFF,TGTGCCAGCAGTTACGGACAACTGCCGTACAATGAGCAGTTCTTC
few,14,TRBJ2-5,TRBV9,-,CASSVGSDQETQYF,TGTGCCAGCAGCGTAGGGTCGGACCAAGAGACCCAGTACTTC
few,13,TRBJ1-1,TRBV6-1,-,CASSRTANTEAFF,TGTGCCAGCAGTCGGACAGCAAACACTGAAGCTTTCTTT
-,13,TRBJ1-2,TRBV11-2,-,CASSFSGPGGYTF,TGTGCCAGCAGCTTTTCAGGGCCGGGCGGCTACACCTTC
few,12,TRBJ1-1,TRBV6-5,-,CASSYSGGRAFF,TGTGCCAGCAGTTACTCGGGCGGGAGGGCTTTCTTT
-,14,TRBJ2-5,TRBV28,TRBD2,CASSPGGGQETQYF,TGTGCCAGCAGCCCCGGGGGGGGGCAAGAGACCCAGTACTTC
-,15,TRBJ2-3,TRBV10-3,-,CAISEGAPRLDTQYF,TGTGCCATCAGTGAGGGGGCCCCAAGGCTAGATACGCAGTATTTT
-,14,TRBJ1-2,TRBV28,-,CASIDATGPGGYTF,TGTGCCAGCATCGACGCGACAGGCCCGGGGGGCTACACCTTC
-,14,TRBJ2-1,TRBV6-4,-,CASSLEGNFNEQFF,TGTGCCAGCAGCCTAGAGGGTAATTTCAATGAGCAGTTCTTC
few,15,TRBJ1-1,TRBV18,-,CASSQNGGSGTEAFF,TGTGCCAGCTCTCAAAACGGGGGGTCCGGCACTGAAGCTTTCTTT
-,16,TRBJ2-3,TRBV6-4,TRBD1,CASSAGTATISDTQYF,TGTGCCAGCAGTGCCGGGACAGCGACCATTTCAGATACGCAGTATTTT
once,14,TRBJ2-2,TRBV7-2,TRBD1,CASSLDRGHGELFF,TGTGCCAGCAGCTTAGACAGGGGCCACGGGGAGCTGTTTTTT
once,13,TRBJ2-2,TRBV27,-,CASSLSGTGELFF,TGTGCCAGCAGTTTGTCAGGAACCGGGGAGCTGTTTTTT
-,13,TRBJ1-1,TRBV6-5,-,CASSYDRGSEAFF,TGTGCCAGCAGTTACGATCGGGGATCTGAAGCTTTCTTT
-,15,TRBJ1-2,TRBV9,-,CASSVVAGSIYGYTF,TGTGCCAGCAGCGTAGTGGCAGGGAGTATCTATGGCTACACCTTC
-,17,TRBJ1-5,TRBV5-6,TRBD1,CASSRYGTGGAGQPQHF,TGTGCCAGCAGCCGATATGGGACAGGGGGCGCGGGCCAGCCCCAGCATTTT
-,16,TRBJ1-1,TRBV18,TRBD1,CASSQRQGNGNTEAFF,TGTGCCAGCTCCCAGCGACAGGGAAACGGGAACACTGAAGCTTTCTTT
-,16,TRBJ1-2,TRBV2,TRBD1,CASSETPDRVVKGYTF,TGTGCCAGCAGTGAAACCCCGGACAGGGTAGTGAAGGGCTACACCTTC
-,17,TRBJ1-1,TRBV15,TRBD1,CATSREGRQGLNTEAFF,TGTGCCACCAGCAGAGAGGGAAGACAGGGTTTGAACACTGAAGCTTTCTTT
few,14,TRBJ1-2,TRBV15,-,CATSRDRGVQGYTF,TGTGCCACCAGCAGAGATAGAGGGGTGCAAGGCTACACCTTC
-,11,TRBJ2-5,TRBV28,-,CASSTQETQYF,TGTGCCAGCAGTACTCAAGAGACCCAGTACTTC